These 30 T cell receptor beta chains were sequenced from one sample in a study of human T cells and chemical hapten exposure. Time point here: patch test 1, 2 weeks after DPC sensitization. Treatment reported: therapeutic diphenylcyclopropenone sensitization with weekly scalp DPC. Total RNA was isolated from whole blood that had not been fractionated. From the RACE reads, TCRdb called clonotypes with MiXCR, one entry per CDR3 protein. The table records about 37,000 distinct CDR3 sequences, around 6.5% of them present only once. The sample in question was whole blood, obtained in connection with sensitization to the hapten diphenylcyclopropenone (DPC). These receptors all stem from a woman between 25 and 40 years old with alopecia areata. Some clones in this sample may be carry-over from other donors' samples.

This clonotype was recorded many times. The V and J genes are TRBV12-3 or TRBV12-4 and TRBJ1-5; perhaps TRBD1 as D (5 bases). The germline V and J ends were trimmed by 5 bases and 9 bases, with 17 bases remaining between them. The CDR3 is 14 amino acids. CDR3 residues: CASSQGTLNRPQHF. In DNA form, the CDR3 reads TGTGCCAGCAGTCAAGGGACTTTGAATAGGCCCCAGCATTTT.

This clonotype was counted a few times. The genes are TRBV7-9 and TRBJ2-1; D remains unclear. The germline CDR1 and CDR2 sequences are SEHNR and FQNEAQ (reference sequence). With 0 bases removed from V and 6 bases from J, the gap between germline ends came to 9 bases. This CDR3 has 14 residues. This CDR3 reads CASSLASAFNEQFF. As DNA, the CDR3 is TGTGCCAGCAGCTTAGCGAGCGCCTTCAATGAGCAGTTCTTC.

This chain uses TRBV19 with TRBJ1-1; D uncertain. The V gene's germline CDR1 is LNHDA and CDR2 SQIVND (reference sequence). V was cut by 6 bases and J by 2 bases, with 7 bases left in between. CDR3 length: 12 amino acids. The CDR3 sequence: CASSLHNTEAFF. The CDR3 bases are TGTGCCAGTAGCCTTCATAACACTGAAGCTTTCTTT. The variable domain in full, with the rest retrieved from reference TRBV19 and TRBJ1-1, is DGGITQSPKYLFRKEGQNVTLSCEQNLNHDAMYWYRQDPGQGLRLIYYSQIVNDFQKGDIAEGYSVSREKKESFPLTVTSAQKNPTAFYLCASSLHNTEAFFGQGTRLTVV.

In its sample, this clonotype was seen a few times. V usage is TRBV5-1 and J usage is TRBJ2-5; D not certain. In germline, CDR1 is SGHRS, CDR2 YFSETQ. The CDR3 has 13 amino acids. V was cut by 0 bases and J by 1 base, with 4 bases left in between. CDR3 DNA sequence: TGCGCCAGCAGCTTGGGGTCCCAAGAGACCCAGTACTTC. It specifies CASSLGSQETQYF.

This clonotype was detected many times. The chain employs TRBV28 and TRBJ1-2; D is perhaps TRBD1 (6 bases). The germline V gene has CDR1 MDHEN and CDR2 SYDVKM. The ends were cut back, 2 bases at V and 4 bases at J, with 11 bases in the middle. This CDR3 is built from 14 residues. For the CDR3, the DNA is TGTGCCAGCAGTTTAAAGGGGGTCGGCTATGGCTACACCTTC. Its protein product is CASSLKGVGYGYTF.

The sample holds many counts of this clonotype. The chain uses TRBV20-1 and TRBJ2-3, with a tentative D call TRBD2 (7 bases). This CDR3 is built from 15 residues. Germline V CDR1 and CDR2: DFQATT, SNEGSKA (reference sequence). V gave up 5 bases and J gave up 4 bases, with 19 bases separating them. The CDR3 DNA sequence: TGCAGTGCTCCACCCCCAGGGGAGGGGGCAGATACGCAGTATTTT. Translated, it gives CSAPPPGEGADTQYF.

This clonotype has at least ten counts. The chain employs TRBV20-1 and TRBJ2-1; the match to TRBD1 covers 11 bases. The CDR3 loop spans 15 amino acids. V was clipped by 1 base and J by 6 bases; unmatched bases: 5. Germline CDR1 is DFQATT and CDR2 is SNEGSKA (reference sequence). CDR3 protein: CSARGGTGGFNEQFF. DNA of the CDR3: TGCAGTGCTAGAGGTGGGACAGGGGGGTTCAATGAGCAGTTCTTC.

The chain joins TRBV5-1 to TRBJ2-3; 13 positions match TRBD2. From germline, CDR1 is SGHRS and CDR2 YFSETQ. V lost 4 bases, J lost 1 base, and 9 bases stayed unmatched. This CDR3 spans 18 amino acids. As DNA, the CDR3 is TGCGCCAGCAGCCCTACTAGCGGGGGGGCCGGCGGCACAGATACGCAGTATTTT. It translates to CASSPTSGGAGGTDTQYF.

The chain uses TRBV29-1 and TRBJ2-7; 9 bases map to TRBD1. Germline-derived CDR1 and CDR2 are SQVTM and ANQGSEA. This CDR3 contains 14 residues. J gave up 7 bases and V 5 bases, and 12 bases lay outside the gene matches. In nucleotides, the CDR3 is TGCAGCGTTATGGGGGGACAGGGTATTGGGGAGCAGTACTTC. Residues: CSVMGGQGIGEQYF.

The sample holds many counts of this clonotype. The rearrangement uses TRBV7-9 and TRBJ1-1; unclear D gene. This CDR3 has 16 amino acids. The germline V and J ends were trimmed by 2 bases and 1 base, with 14 bases remaining between them. Germline V gene data show CDR1 as SEHNR and CDR2 as FQNEAQ (reference sequence). CDR3: CASSLMGTNRNTEAFF. The CDR3 DNA sequence: TGTGCCAGCAGCTTAATGGGTACGAACCGGAACACTGAAGCTTTCTTT.

In this sample, this clonotype turned up a few times. The chain couples TRBV24-1 to TRBJ2-7; no definite D call. The V end lost 2 bases, the J end lost 0 bases, and 10 bases lay between the germline ends. CDR1 is KGHDR and CDR2 is SFDVKD in the germline V gene. The CDR3 has 15 residues. In nucleotides, the CDR3 is TGTGCCACCAGTGATTCCGGACGCGGCTCCTACGAGCAGTACTTC. It is translated as CATSDSGRGSYEQYF.

In this sample, this clonotype turned up many times. This chain links TRBV20-1 with TRBJ2-1, with 9 bases aligning to TRBD2. CDR1 DFQATT and CDR2 SNEGSKA come from the germline V gene (reference sequence). V was pared by 6 bases and J by 6 bases, with 12 bases of the junction left unmatched. CDR3 size: 15 residues. CDR3 amino acids: CSAYDRSGGINEQFF. CDR3 in DNA: TGCAGTGCGTATGATCGTAGCGGGGGCATCAATGAGCAGTTCTTC.

The sample holds many counts of this clonotype. This rearrangement joins TRBV5-1 to TRBJ1-1; D gene uncertain. This CDR3 is built from 15 residues. V lost 2 bases and J lost 4, with 15 bases in between. CDR1 and CDR2 (germline): SGHRS, YFSETQ. The CDR3 loop reads CASSFSNTAGTEAFF. For the CDR3, the DNA is TGCGCCAGCAGCTTTTCTAACACGGCGGGCACTGAAGCTTTCTTT.

This clonotype has more than one count but fewer than ten. The chain is built from TRBV18 and TRBJ1-1, with no clear D. The CDR3 is made up of 16 amino acids. Germline V CDR1 and CDR2: KGHSH, LQKENI. The V and J ends lost 2 bases and 0 bases respectively, with 13 bases between them. This CDR3 reads CASSPVRADMNTEAFF. The CDR3 DNA is TGTGCCAGCTCACCAGTTAGAGCAGACATGAACACTGAAGCTTTCTTT.

This clonotype was observed many times. This chain connects TRBV12-3 or TRBV12-4 to TRBJ2-1; D possibly corresponds to TRBD2 (7 bases). This CDR3 has 19 residues. V was cut by 5 bases and J by 0 bases, with 23 bases left in between. The CDR3 DNA follows: TGTGCCAGCAGTCCCCCAGGCTGGGGGGGCGCCCGCTCCTACAATGAGCAGTTCTTC. Translation gives CASSPPGWGGARSYNEQFF.

This clonotype has a handful of counts. The chain links TRBV7-6 to TRBJ1-1; TRBD1 aligns across 7 bases. Per germline, CDR1 SGHVS and CDR2 FNYEAQ. The V gene end was trimmed by 4 bases and the J gene end by 7 bases; junction bases not matched to a gene: 6. CDR3 length equals 13 residues. CDR3 nucleotides: TGTGCCAGCAGCTACAACGGACAGGATGAAGCTTTCTTT. Translating gives CASSYNGQDEAFF.

Within the sample, this clonotype is medium-sized (0.01 to 0.1%). This rearrangement joins TRBV5-1 to TRBJ2-5; D remains unclear. With 0 bases removed from V and 5 bases from J, the gap between germline ends came to 2 bases. The CDR3 covers 11 residues. Per germline, CDR1 SGHRS and CDR2 YFSETQ. This CDR3 reads CASSLDETQYF. The CDR3 nucleotides are TGCGCCAGCAGCTTGGACGAGACCCAGTACTTC.

At least ten counts were recorded for this clonotype. The chain joins TRBV11-2 to TRBJ2-3; 10 nucleotides match TRBD2. Germline assignment: CDR1 SGHAT and CDR2 FQNNGV. The CDR3 contains 16 residues. V lost 8 bases and J lost 3; bases outside the gene matches: 11. CDR3: CASVAERGGGTDTQYF. As DNA, the CDR3 is TGTGCCAGCGTCGCTGAGCGGGGGGGGGGGACAGATACGCAGTATTTT.

This clonotype was seen a few times. J is TRBJ2-3 and V is TRBV4-3; 11 bases fit TRBD2. The germline gives CDR1 LGHNA, CDR2 YSLEER. CDR3 length: 18 residues. J lost 2 bases, V lost 0 bases, and 7 bases had no gene match. CDR3: CASSQDLLAGAFTDTQYF. The CDR3 DNA follows: TGCGCCAGCAGCCAAGACCTACTAGCGGGGGCCTTCACAGATACGCAGTATTTT.

The chain is built from TRBV12-3 or TRBV12-4 and TRBJ1-1; D not certain. The CDR3 length is 15 residues. V was trimmed by 4 bases and J by 1 base, leaving 13 bases between them. CDR3 amino acids: CASSSGRIRNTEAFF. Here the CDR3 DNA reads TGTGCCAGCAGTTCGGGCCGGATTAGGAACACTGAAGCTTTCTTT.

This clonotype was seen only a few times. The chain is built from TRBV4-2 and TRBJ2-7; 12 nucleotides match TRBD2. The CDR3 extends over 16 amino acids. V gave up 4 bases and J gave up 10 bases; unmatched junction bases: 14. CDR1 LGHNA and CDR2 YNFKEQ come from the germline V gene. CDR3 region: CASSPGLAGLLVGQYF. CDR3 sequence (DNA): TGTGCCAGCAGCCCCGGACTAGCGGGGTTGCTAGTCGGACAGTACTTC.

Many counts were recorded for this clonotype. The chain is built from TRBV7-9 and TRBJ2-3; D not certain. Germline CDR1 reads SEHNR; CDR2 reads FQNEAQ (reference sequence). The CDR3 runs to 12 residues. V was pared by 1 base and J by 12 bases, with 11 bases between. CDR3 nucleotide sequence: TGTGCCAGCAGCTTAGAAGTTCCCCGACAGTATTTT. This sequence encodes CASSLEVPRQYF.

This clonotype has only a few counts. This chain links TRBV9 with TRBJ2-1, with 7 bases matching TRBD1. Germline V gene sequence: CDR1 SGDLS, CDR2 YYNGEE. CDR3 length: 14 amino acids. Germline trimming cut 1 base from V and 8 bases from J; bases unmatched to any gene: 6. CDR3 DNA sequence: TGTGCCAGCAGCGTAAGGCAGGGACAGCATGAGCAGTTCTTC. Translation gives CASSVRQGQHEQFF.

CDR3 sequence reads: CGGTPVVTNEQFF. CDR3 DNA: TGCGGGGGGACACCCGTGGTTACTAATGAGCAGTTCTTC. J is TRBJ2-1 and V is TRBV29-1; possibly TRBD1 or TRBD2 for D (6 bases each). The CDR3 runs 13 residues. The germline gives CDR1 SQVTM, CDR2 ANQGSEA.

This clonotype was counted only a few times. The rearrangement links TRBV11-2 to TRBJ2-1, with 9 positions matching TRBD2. V shed 5 bases and J 0 bases; nucleotides not matched to a gene: 11. The CDR3 consists of 18 residues. Germline V CDR1 and CDR2: SGHAT, FQNNGV. CDR3 protein: CASSPLAGYRSSYNEQFF. CDR3 nucleotide sequence: TGTGCCAGCAGCCCACTAGCGGGCTATCGAAGCTCCTACAATGAGCAGTTCTTC.

This clonotype was counted between two and nine times. The chain uses TRBV7-2 and TRBJ1-3; D remains unclear. The CDR3 covers 12 residues. V was clipped by 4 bases and J by 4 bases, with 5 bases between them. Germline CDR1 reads SGHTA; CDR2 reads FQGNSA. CDR3 loop: CASSSYGNTIYF. For the CDR3, the DNA is TGTGCCAGCAGCTCCTACGGAAACACCATATATTTT.

This clonotype was recorded many times. V usage is TRBV19 and J usage is TRBJ2-2; D is ambiguous. Trimming took 8 bases from V and 5 from J, leaving 15 bases between them. CDR1 LNHDA and CDR2 SQIVND come from the germline V gene (reference sequence). The CDR3 covers 14 residues. CDR3 in DNA: TGTGCCAGTTTACCATCCCGAACGACCGGGGAGCTGTTTTTT. As protein: CASLPSRTTGELFF. The whole variable domain, filled in from reference TRBV19 and TRBJ2-2, reads DGGITQSPKYLFRKEGQNVTLSCEQNLNHDAMYWYRQDPGQGLRLIYYSQIVNDFQKGDIAEGYSVSREKKESFPLTVTSAQKNPTAFYLCASLPSRTTGELFFGEGSRLTVL.

This clonotype was counted ten times or more. The DNA for the CDR3 is TGTGCCAGCAGCTTGGTTGTCAGGGACTATGGCTACACCTTC. This encodes CASSLVVRDYGYTF. This chain joins TRBV5-5 and TRBJ1-2, with a tentative D call TRBD1 (5 bases). The germline gives CDR1 SGHKS, CDR2 YYEKEE (reference sequence). CDR3 length equals 14 residues. The V and J ends lost 0 bases and 3 bases respectively, with 9 bases between them.

The chain employs TRBV20-1 and TRBJ1-5, with unresolved D. Germline assignment: CDR1 DFQATT and CDR2 SNEGSKA (reference sequence). The length of the CDR3 is 16 residues. Trimming stripped 0 bases from V and 1 base from J, with 13 bases between. CDR3 sequence (DNA): TGCAGTGCTAGAGATGGATCGCTGGGGAGCAATCAGCCCCAGCATTTT. Translated, it gives CSARDGSLGSNQPQHF.

This clonotype has more than one count but fewer than ten. The genes are TRBV12-3 or TRBV12-4 and TRBJ2-3; D remains unclear. The CDR3 sequence is 12 residues long. V was shortened by 5 bases and J by 2 bases, with 5 bases between the two germline ends. CDR3 amino acids: CASSRDTDTQYF. The CDR3 DNA reads as TGTGCCAGCAGTAGAGACACAGATACGCAGTATTTT.